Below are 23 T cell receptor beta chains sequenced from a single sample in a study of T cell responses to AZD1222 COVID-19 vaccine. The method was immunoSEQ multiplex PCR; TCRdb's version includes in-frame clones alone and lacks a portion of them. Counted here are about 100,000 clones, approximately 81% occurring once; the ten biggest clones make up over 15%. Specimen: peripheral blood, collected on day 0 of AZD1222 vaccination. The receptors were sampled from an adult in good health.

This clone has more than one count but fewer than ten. This CDR3 reads CASSLVGRGNYGYTF. CDR3 nucleotide sequence: TGTGCCAGCAGCTTGGTCGGCAGGGGTAACTATGGCTACACCTTC. The V and J genes are TRBV5-6 and TRBJ1-2; tentatively, D is TRBD1 (6 bases). The CDR3 is 15 residues long. Germline CDR1 SGHDT, CDR2 YYEEEE. Between the trimmed V and J ends, which lost 0 bases and 1 base, there was a span of 10 bases.

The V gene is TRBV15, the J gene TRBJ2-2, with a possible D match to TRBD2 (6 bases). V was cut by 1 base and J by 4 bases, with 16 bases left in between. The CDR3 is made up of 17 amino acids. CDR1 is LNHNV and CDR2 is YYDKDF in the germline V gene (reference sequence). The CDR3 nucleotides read TGTGCCACCAGCAGAGGGGCGACGGGAGTTGCCACCGGGGAGCTGTTTTTT. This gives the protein CATSRGATGVATGELFF.

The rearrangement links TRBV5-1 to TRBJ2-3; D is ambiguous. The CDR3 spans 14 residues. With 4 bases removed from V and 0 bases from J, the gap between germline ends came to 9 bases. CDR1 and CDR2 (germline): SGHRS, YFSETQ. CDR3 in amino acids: CASSRFESTDTQYF. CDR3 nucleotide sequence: TGCGCCAGCAGCCGCTTCGAGAGCACAGATACGCAGTATTTT.

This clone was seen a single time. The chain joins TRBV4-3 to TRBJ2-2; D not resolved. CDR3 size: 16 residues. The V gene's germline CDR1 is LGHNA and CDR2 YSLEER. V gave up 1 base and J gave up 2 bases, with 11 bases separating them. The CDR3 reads CASSQVAPLNTGELFF. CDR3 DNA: TGCGCCAGCAGCCAAGTCGCCCCACTTAACACCGGGGAGCTGTTTTTT.

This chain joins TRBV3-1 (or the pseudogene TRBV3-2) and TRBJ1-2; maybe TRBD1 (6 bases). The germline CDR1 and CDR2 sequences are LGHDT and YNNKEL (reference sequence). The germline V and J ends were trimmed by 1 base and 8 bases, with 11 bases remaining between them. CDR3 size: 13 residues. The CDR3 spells CASSQVPRGGYTF. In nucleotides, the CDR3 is TGTGCCAGCAGCCAAGTTCCGAGGGGGGGCTACACCTTC.

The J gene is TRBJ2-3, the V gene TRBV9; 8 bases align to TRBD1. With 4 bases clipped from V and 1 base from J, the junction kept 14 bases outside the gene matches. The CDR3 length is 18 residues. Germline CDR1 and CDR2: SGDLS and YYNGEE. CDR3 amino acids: CASSIRGQQGQGTDTQYF. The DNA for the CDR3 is TGTGCCAGCAGCATTCGAGGACAGCAGGGACAGGGCACAGATACGCAGTATTTT. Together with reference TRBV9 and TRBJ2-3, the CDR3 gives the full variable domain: DSGVTQTPKHLITATGQRVTLRCSPRSGDLSVYWYQQSLDQGLQFLIQYYNGEERAKGNILERFSAQQFPDLHSELNLSSLELGDSALYFCASSIRGQQGQGTDTQYFGPGTRLTVL.

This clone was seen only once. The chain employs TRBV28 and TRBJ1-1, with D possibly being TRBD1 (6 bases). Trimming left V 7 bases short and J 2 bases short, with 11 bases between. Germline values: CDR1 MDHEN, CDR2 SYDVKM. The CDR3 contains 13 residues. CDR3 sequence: CASKSGGNTEAFF. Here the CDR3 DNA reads TGTGCCAGCAAGTCCGGGGGCAACACTGAAGCTTTCTTT.

The CDR3 sequence: CASSLEGTGGWDTQYF. The DNA for the CDR3 is TGCGCCAGCAGCTTGGAAGGAACAGGGGGCTGGGATACGCAGTATTTT. V and J are TRBV5-1 and TRBJ2-3; 9 bases line up with TRBD1. CDR1 is SGHRS and CDR2 is YFSETQ in the germline V gene. The CDR3 loop spans 16 amino acids. V trimming: 0 bases; J trimming: 6 bases; junction bases outside the gene matches: 8.

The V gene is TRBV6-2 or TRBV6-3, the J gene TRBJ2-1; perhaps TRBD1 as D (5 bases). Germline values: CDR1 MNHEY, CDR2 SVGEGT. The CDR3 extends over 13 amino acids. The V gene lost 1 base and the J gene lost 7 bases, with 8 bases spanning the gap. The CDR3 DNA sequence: TGTGCCAGCAGTTACTGGAAGGGGAATGAGCAGTTCTTC. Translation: CASSYWKGNEQFF.

The CDR3 reads CASRRGSGNTIYF. The CDR3 DNA reads TGTGCCAGTCGGCGGGGCTCTGGAAACACCATATATTTT. V is TRBV19 and J is TRBJ1-3; D not resolved. Germline-derived CDR1 and CDR2 are LNHDA and SQIVND (reference sequence). Trimming pared 8 bases from V and 0 bases from J, leaving 8 bases between. The CDR3 runs 13 residues.

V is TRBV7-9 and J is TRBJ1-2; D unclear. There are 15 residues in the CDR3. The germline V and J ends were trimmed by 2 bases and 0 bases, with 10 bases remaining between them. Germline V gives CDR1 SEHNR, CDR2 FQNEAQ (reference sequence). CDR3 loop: CASSLPGLSNYGYTF. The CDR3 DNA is TGTGCCAGCAGCTTACCCGGACTCTCTAACTATGGCTACACCTTC.

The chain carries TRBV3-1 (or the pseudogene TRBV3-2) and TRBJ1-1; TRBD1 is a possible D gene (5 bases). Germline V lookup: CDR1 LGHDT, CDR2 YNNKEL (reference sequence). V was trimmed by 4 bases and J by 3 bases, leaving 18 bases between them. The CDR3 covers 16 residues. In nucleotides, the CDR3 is TGTGCCAGCAGCCTGAGGTTAGGAAGGGGCTACACTGAAGCTTTCTTT. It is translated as CASSLRLGRGYTEAFF.

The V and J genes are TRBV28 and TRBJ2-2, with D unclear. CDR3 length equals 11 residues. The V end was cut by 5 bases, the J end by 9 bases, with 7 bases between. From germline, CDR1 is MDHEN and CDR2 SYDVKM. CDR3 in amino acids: CASSRLRELFF. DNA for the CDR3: TGTGCCAGCAGTCGTTTGAGGGAGCTGTTTTTT. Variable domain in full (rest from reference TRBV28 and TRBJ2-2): DVKVTQSSRYLVKRTGEKVFLECVQDMDHENMFWYRQDPGLGLRLIYFSYDVKMKEKGDIPEGYSVSREKKERFSLILESASTNQTSMYLCASSRLRELFFGEGSRLTVL.

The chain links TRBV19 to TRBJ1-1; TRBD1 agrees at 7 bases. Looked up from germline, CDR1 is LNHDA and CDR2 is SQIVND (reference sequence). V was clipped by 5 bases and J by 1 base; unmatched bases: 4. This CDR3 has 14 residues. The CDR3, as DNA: TGTGCCAGTAGTGGGGGACAGACGAACACTGAAGCTTTCTTT. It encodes CASSGGQTNTEAFF.

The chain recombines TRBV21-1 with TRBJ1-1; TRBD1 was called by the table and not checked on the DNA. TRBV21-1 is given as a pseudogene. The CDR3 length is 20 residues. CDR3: CASSDSFPGTGSGGNTEAFF. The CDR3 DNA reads TGTGCCAGCAGCGACTCGTTTCCCGGGACAGGGAGCGGTGGAAACACTGAAGCTTTCTTT.

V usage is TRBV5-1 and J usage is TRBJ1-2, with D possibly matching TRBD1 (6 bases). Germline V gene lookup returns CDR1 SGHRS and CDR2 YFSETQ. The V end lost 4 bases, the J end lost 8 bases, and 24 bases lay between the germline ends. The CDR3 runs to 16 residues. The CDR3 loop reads CASSPGGAELVLGYTF. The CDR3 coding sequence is TGCGCCAGCAGCCCGGGGGGGGCGGAACTCGTGTTGGGCTACACCTTC.

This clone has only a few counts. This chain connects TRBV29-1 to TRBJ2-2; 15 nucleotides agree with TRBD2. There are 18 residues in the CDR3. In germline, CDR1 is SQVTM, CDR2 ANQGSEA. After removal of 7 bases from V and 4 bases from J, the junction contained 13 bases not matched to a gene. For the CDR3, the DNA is TGCAGCGCTGGCGGACTAGCGGGAGGGTCACGGGGCACCGGGGAGCTGTTTTTT. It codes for CSAGGLAGGSRGTGELFF.

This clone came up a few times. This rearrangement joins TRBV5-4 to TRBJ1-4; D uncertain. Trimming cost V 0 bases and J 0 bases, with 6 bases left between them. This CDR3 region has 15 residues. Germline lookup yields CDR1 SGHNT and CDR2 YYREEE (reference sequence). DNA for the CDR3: TGTGCCAGCAGCTTGGACGGTTCAACTAATGAAAAACTGTTTTTT. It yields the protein CASSLDGSTNEKLFF.

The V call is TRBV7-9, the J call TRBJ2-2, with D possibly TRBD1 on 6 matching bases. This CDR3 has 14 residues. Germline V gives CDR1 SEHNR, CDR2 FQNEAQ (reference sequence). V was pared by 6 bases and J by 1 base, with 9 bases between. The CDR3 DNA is TGTGCCAGCAGTGGGGACATGAACACCGGGGAGCTGTTTTTT. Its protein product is CASSGDMNTGELFF.

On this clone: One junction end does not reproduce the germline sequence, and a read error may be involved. The CDR3 DNA reads as TGTGCCAGCAGTGCGCAGGGACTTTATAGCAATCAGCCCCGGCATTTT. It specifies CASSAQGLYSNQPRHF. This chain links TRBV6-1 with TRBJ1-5, with a weak D call TRBD1 (5 bases). Germline CDR1 is MNHNS and CDR2 is SASEGT. The CDR3 is 16 amino acids.

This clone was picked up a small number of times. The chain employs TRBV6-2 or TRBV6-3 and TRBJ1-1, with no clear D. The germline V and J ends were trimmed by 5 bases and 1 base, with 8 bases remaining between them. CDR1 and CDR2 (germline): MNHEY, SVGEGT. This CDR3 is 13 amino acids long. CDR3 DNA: TGTGCCAGCAGTCCCGACTCGAACACTGAAGCTTTCTTT. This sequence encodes CASSPDSNTEAFF.

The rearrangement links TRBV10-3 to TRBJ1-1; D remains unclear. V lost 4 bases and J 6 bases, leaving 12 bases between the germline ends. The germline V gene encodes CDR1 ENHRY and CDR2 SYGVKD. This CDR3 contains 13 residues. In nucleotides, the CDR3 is TGTGCCATCAGTGTAGGAGGTTCGGCTGAAGCTTTCTTT. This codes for CAISVGGSAEAFF.

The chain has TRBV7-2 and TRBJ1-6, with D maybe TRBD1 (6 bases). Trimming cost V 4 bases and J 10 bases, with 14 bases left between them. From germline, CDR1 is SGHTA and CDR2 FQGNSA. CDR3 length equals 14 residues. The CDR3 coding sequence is TGTGCCAGCAGCTACGGACAGAGGGGGTCACCCCTCCACTTT. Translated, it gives CASSYGQRGSPLHF.